This T cell receptor beta chain was sequenced in a study of T cells in narcolepsy. Whole-study context: Donors had narcolepsy type 1 or type 2, or were healthy controls.

Assay: immunoSEQ multiplex PCR; the TCRdb copy retains only in-frame clones and omits some. The sample contains approximately 11,000 clones, approximately 94% of which appear only once. Germline V CDR1 and CDR2: SGDLS, YYNGEE. The CDR3 loop spans 13 amino acids. V was pared by 2 bases and J by 7 bases, with 10 bases between. Study-wide results and limits: Reportedly, autoreactive clonotypes were serially detected in patients' blood but not controls'. Comparing one patient's CSF and blood CD4+ clonotypes highlighted HCRT- and TRIB2-specific autoreactive clonotypes.

Turning to this clone: Its antigen remains unknown.

Sequencing input: CD45RA- memory CD4+ T cells from PBMCs. This receptor was taken from a human donor with narcolepsy. This chain links TRBV9 with TRBJ2-1; possibly TRBD2 for D (6 bases). This CDR3 is CASSVGTPNEQFF. CDR3 in DNA: TGTGCCAGCAGCGTTGGGACTCCGAATGAGCAGTTCTTC.